These 26 T cell receptor beta chains were sequenced from one sample in a study of T cell changes during pregnancy in multiple sclerosis. Assay used: immunoSEQ multiplex PCR; TCRdb lists only in-frame clones, some missing. The sample includes approximately 60,000 clones, approximately 90% of them seen just once. The source was peripheral blood, collected in the second trimester of pregnancy. These receptors came from a female donor in good health, enrolled as a control in a pregnancy study.

The gene calls are TRBV5-1 and TRBJ1-6, with a weak D call TRBD1 (6 bases). The CDR3 covers 16 residues. V lost 0 bases and J lost 2, with 9 bases in between. Germline CDR1 is SGHRS and CDR2 is YFSETQ. The CDR3 sequence is CASSLGQVPYNSPLHF. Written as DNA, the CDR3 is TGCGCCAGCAGCTTGGGACAGGTGCCCTATAATTCACCCCTCCACTTT. Full variable domain (missing parts from reference TRBV5-1 and TRBJ1-6): KAGVTQTPRYLIKTRGQQVTLSCSPISGHRSVSWYQQTPGQGLQFLFEYFSETQRNKGNFPGRFSGRQFSNSRSEMNVSTLELGDSALYLCASSLGQVPYNSPLHFGNGTRLTVT.

The chain has TRBV6-5 and TRBJ1-2; tentatively, D is TRBD1 (6 bases). V lost 6 bases and J 3 bases, leaving 14 bases between the germline ends. This CDR3 spans 14 amino acids. The V gene's germline CDR1 is MNHEY and CDR2 SVGAGI. CDR3 protein: CASSEQGPDYGYTF. CDR3 coding DNA: TGTGCCAGCAGCGAACAGGGACCTGACTATGGCTACACCTTC.

The genes are TRBV7-2 and TRBJ2-2; the D is unclear. V lost 4 bases and J 0 bases, leaving 9 bases between the germline ends. The CDR3 spans 15 residues. Germline assignment: CDR1 SGHTA and CDR2 FQGNSA. DNA for the CDR3: TGTGCCAGCAGCTGGAGCAGCCCGAACACCGGGGAGCTGTTTTTT. This encodes CASSWSSPNTGELFF. The complete variable domain, with remaining parts taken from reference TRBV7-2 and TRBJ2-2, reads GAGVSQSPSNKVTEKGKDVELRCDPISGHTALYWYRQSLGQGLEFLIYFQGNSAPDKSGLPSDRFSAERTGGSVSTLTIQRTQQEDSAVYLCASSWSSPNTGELFFGEGSRLTVL.

The chain has TRBV10-3 and TRBJ1-1, with D possibly TRBD1 on 6 matching bases. Trimming stripped 6 bases from V and 5 bases from J, with 13 bases between. The CDR3 has 13 residues. Germline lookup yields CDR1 ENHRY and CDR2 SYGVKD. In nucleotides, the CDR3 is TGTGCCATCAGCATACAGGGATGGACTGAAGCTTTCTTT. Translating it yields CAISIQGWTEAFF.

CDR3 in amino acids: CASSKGQGSYEQYF. CDR3 DNA: TGCGCCAGCAGCAAAGGACAGGGTTCCTACGAGCAGTACTTC. V gene TRBV5-1 combines with J gene TRBJ2-7, with 8 bases matching TRBD1. This CDR3 region has 14 residues. Unmatched junction bases numbered 4, after V lost 4 bases and J lost 1 base. Germline CDR1 is SGHRS and CDR2 is YFSETQ.

The J gene is TRBJ2-5, the V gene TRBV7-3; D possibly corresponds to TRBD2 (5 bases). The CDR3 totals 13 residues. CDR1 and CDR2 from the germline V gene are SGHTA and FQGTGA. The ends were cut back, 5 bases at V and 1 base at J, with 8 bases in the middle. The CDR3 DNA reads TGTGCCAGCAGCCTACTAGGCCAAGAGACCCAGTACTTC. It encodes CASSLLGQETQYF.

V usage is TRBV19 and J usage is TRBJ2-7; 7 bases are shared with TRBD1. The germline V gene has CDR1 LNHDA and CDR2 SQIVND (reference sequence). The CDR3 runs 13 residues. V gave up 3 bases and J gave up 2 bases; unmatched junction bases: 1. This CDR3 is CASSMGQTYEQYF. DNA of the CDR3: TGTGCCAGTAGTATGGGACAGACCTACGAGCAGTACTTC.

The chain joins TRBV5-1 to TRBJ1-1, with 7 bases lining up with TRBD1. This CDR3 comprises 14 residues. CDR1 is SGHRS, CDR2 YFSETQ, per germline. The trim removed 4 bases at V and 2 bases at J, leaving 5 bases unmatched. CDR3: CASSTGTVNTEAFF. The CDR3 DNA reads as TGCGCCAGCAGCACCGGGACAGTCAACACTGAAGCTTTCTTT.

J is TRBJ1-1 and V is TRBV28; the D is unclear. With 5 bases removed from V and 0 bases from J, the gap between germline ends came to 16 bases. Germline CDR1 and CDR2: MDHEN and SYDVKM. This CDR3 comprises 16 residues. The CDR3 DNA is TGTGCCAGCAGTCCCCTCTTCCCAGGCGTGAACACTGAAGCTTTCTTT. Protein: CASSPLFPGVNTEAFF.

The chain's CDR3 is CASSLGLAGASPDTQYF. The CDR3 DNA reads as TGCGCCAGCAGCTTGGGCCTAGCGGGAGCCTCCCCAGATACGCAGTATTTT. The rearrangement joins TRBV5-1 to TRBJ2-3; 10 nucleotides agree with TRBD2. The germline CDR1 and CDR2 sequences are SGHRS and YFSETQ. V lost 0 bases and J lost 4; bases outside the gene matches: 8. The CDR3 has 17 amino acids.

The rearrangement uses TRBV9 and TRBJ2-1; 14 bases line up with TRBD2. The CDR3 is made up of 16 amino acids. Germline-derived CDR1 and CDR2 are SGDLS and YYNGEE. V gave up 2 bases and J gave up 6 bases; unmatched junction bases: 4. CDR3 DNA: TGTGCCAGCAGCGTCGTGGGGACTAGCGGGAGCAATGAGCAGTTCTTC. It yields the protein CASSVVGTSGSNEQFF. The full variable domain, with the rest looked up from reference TRBV9 and TRBJ2-1, is DSGVTQTPKHLITATGQRVTLRCSPRSGDLSVYWYQQSLDQGLQFLIQYYNGEERAKGNILERFSAQQFPDLHSELNLSSLELGDSALYFCASSVVGTSGSNEQFFGPGTRLTVL.

CDR3 bases: TGTGCCAGTAGGACCGGGACAGGGTACGCAGAGACCCAGTACTTC. Its translation: CASRTGTGYAETQYF. V gene TRBV19 combines with J gene TRBJ2-5; the match to TRBD1 covers 9 bases. V was pared by 6 bases and J by 4 bases, with 9 bases of the junction left unmatched. The CDR3 extends over 15 amino acids. CDR1 LNHDA and CDR2 SQIVND come from the germline V gene (reference sequence).

J is TRBJ1-6 and V is TRBV30, with D uncertain. V gave up 2 bases and J gave up 0 bases, with 11 bases separating them. This CDR3 contains 16 residues. Germline V gives CDR1 GTSNPN, CDR2 SVGIG (reference sequence). The CDR3 is CAWSIQASSYNSPLHF. The CDR3 DNA follows: TGTGCCTGGAGTATCCAGGCTTCCTCCTATAATTCACCCCTCCACTTT.

The gene calls are TRBV4-3 and TRBJ2-3; 10 positions match TRBD2. The V gene end was trimmed by 3 bases and the J gene end by 0 bases; junction bases not matched to a gene: 12. The germline gives CDR1 LGHNA, CDR2 YSLEER. The CDR3 runs 19 residues. CDR3 coding DNA: TGCGCCAGCAGCCACCCTAAGACTAGCGGGTCGACTAGCACAGATACGCAGTATTTT. Its translation: CASSHPKTSGSTSTDTQYF.

This clone was counted a single time. The V and J genes are TRBV14 and TRBJ1-5; D is uncertain. Germline CDR1 SGHDN, CDR2 FVKESK. V gave up 0 bases and J gave up 4 bases, with 13 bases separating them. CDR3 size: 16 residues. The CDR3 nucleotides are TGTGCCAGCAGCCAAGATCCAGGTCCCCCAAATCAGCCCCAGCATTTT. This sequence encodes CASSQDPGPPNQPQHF.

CDR3 in amino acids: CASSSTGTSGGAKFF. Written as DNA, the CDR3 is TGTGCCAGCAGCTCCACAGGGACTAGCGGGGGGGCAAAGTTCTTC. This chain connects TRBV7-3 to TRBJ2-1; the match to TRBD2 covers 16 bases. CDR3 length: 15 residues. The V gene's germline CDR1 is SGHTA and CDR2 FQGTGA. The V segment lost 4 bases and the J segment 14 bases; nucleotides outside the gene matches: 8.

The J gene is TRBJ2-7, the V gene TRBV7-2; possibly TRBD1 for D (5 bases). Germline V gene lookup returns CDR1 SGHTA and CDR2 FQGNSA. Trimming cost V 2 bases and J 1 base, with 12 bases left between them. This CDR3 contains 15 residues. Here the CDR3 reads CASSLRAGLSYEQYF. CDR3 nucleotides: TGTGCCAGCAGCTTACGGGCAGGGCTATCCTACGAGCAGTACTTC.

The V and J genes are TRBV27 and TRBJ2-7, with TRBD1 matching over 7 bases. CDR1 is MNHEY and CDR2 is SMNVEV in the germline V gene (reference sequence). The CDR3 extends over 15 amino acids. Trimming removed 3 bases from V and 0 bases from J; junction bases left unmatched: 5. The chain's CDR3 is CASSFLDRVSYEQYF. The CDR3 region has the DNA TGTGCCAGCAGTTTCCTCGACAGGGTCTCCTACGAGCAGTACTTC.

CDR3 nucleotide sequence: TGTGCCAGTAAGGGACTTGATGGCTACACCTTC. Translated: CASKGLDGYTF. The chain joins TRBV27 to TRBJ1-2; D perhaps matches TRBD1 (5 bases). Germline CDR1 and CDR2: MNHEY and SMNVEV (reference sequence). V was clipped by 9 bases and J by 6 bases, with 11 bases between them. CDR3 length: 11 amino acids.

The genes are TRBV7-2 and TRBJ2-2; D call uncertain. V was cut by 4 bases and J by 2 bases, with 2 bases left in between. Germline CDR1 SGHTA, CDR2 FQGNSA. The CDR3 contains 12 residues. The DNA of the CDR3 is TGTGCCAGCAGCTCAAACACCGGGGAGCTGTTTTTT. It specifies CASSSNTGELFF.

Note on this clone: One end of the junction is discordant with germline, which a read error may explain. This chain uses TRBV2 with TRBJ2-3, with TRBD2 identical over 11 bases. The CDR3 consists of 15 residues. Germline V gene lookup returns CDR1 SNHLY and CDR2 FYNNEI. The CDR3 spells CASNELAGGTDTQYF. The CDR3 DNA sequence: TGTGCCAGCAATGAACTAGCGGGGGGCACAGATACGCAGTATTTT.

The V and J genes are TRBV6-5 and TRBJ1-1; TRBD1 matches 8 bases. The V segment lost 6 bases and the J segment 5 bases; nucleotides outside the gene matches: 8. This CDR3 contains 14 residues. The germline V gene has CDR1 MNHEY and CDR2 SVGAGI. CDR3 protein: CASRDRQGRTEAFF. For the CDR3, the DNA is TGTGCCAGCAGGGACCGACAGGGGAGAACTGAAGCTTTCTTT.

V usage is TRBV19 and J usage is TRBJ2-7; 8 positions agree with TRBD2. The junction had 6 bases not matched to a gene; V was cut back by 6 bases and J by 5 bases. Germline V CDR1 and CDR2: LNHDA, SQIVND (reference sequence). The CDR3 loop spans 13 amino acids. CDR3 nucleotides: TGTGCCAGTAGAGAAGCGGGAGTAAACGAGCAGTACTTC. Translated, it gives CASREAGVNEQYF.

The gene calls are TRBV19 and TRBJ1-4; 8 bases agree with TRBD1. Germline-derived CDR1 and CDR2 are LNHDA and SQIVND (reference sequence). The CDR3 spans 15 residues. Trimming at V came to 6 bases and at J to 6 bases, leaving 9 bases not matched to a gene. The CDR3 region has the DNA TGTGCCAGTAGGCGAGACAGGGGTCGGTATGAAAAACTGTTTTTT. Protein sequence: CASRRDRGRYEKLFF.

The chain has TRBV15 and TRBJ1-5; 7 bases line up with TRBD1. With V trimmed by 3 bases and J by 0 bases, 5 bases remained unmatched. The V gene's germline CDR1 is LNHNV and CDR2 YYDKDF (reference sequence). CDR3 length: 16 amino acids. CDR3 residues: CATSSFHRGSNQPQHF. In nucleotides, the CDR3 is TGTGCCACCAGCAGCTTCCACAGGGGTAGCAATCAGCCCCAGCATTTT.

The chain links TRBV6-1 to TRBJ1-5; no definite D call. V lost 1 base and J lost 3, with 13 bases in between. The length of the CDR3 is 16 residues. CDR1 and CDR2 (germline): MNHNS, SASEGT. CDR3 region: CASSEGRVAVNQPQHF. CDR3 nucleotides: TGTGCCAGCAGTGAAGGAAGAGTTGCGGTCAATCAGCCCCAGCATTTT.